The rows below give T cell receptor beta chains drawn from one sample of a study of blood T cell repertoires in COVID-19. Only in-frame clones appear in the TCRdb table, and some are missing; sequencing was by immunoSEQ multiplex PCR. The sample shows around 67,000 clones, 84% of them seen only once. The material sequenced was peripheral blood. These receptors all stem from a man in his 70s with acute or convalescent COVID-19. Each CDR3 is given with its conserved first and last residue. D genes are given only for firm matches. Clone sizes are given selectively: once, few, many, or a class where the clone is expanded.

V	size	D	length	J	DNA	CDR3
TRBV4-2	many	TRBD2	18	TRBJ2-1	TGTGCCAGCAGCCAAGATGTCCCGGGACTAGCGGGAGTACATGAGCAGTTCTTC	CASSQDVPGLAGVHEQFF
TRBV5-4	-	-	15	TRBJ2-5	TGTGCCAGCAGCTTGGATCGGGGGGCGGGTGAGACCCAGTACTTC	CASSLDRGAGETQYF
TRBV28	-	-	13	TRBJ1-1	TGTGCCAGCAGTTTAGGACAGCCTTCTGAAGCTTTCTTT	CASSLGQPSEAFF
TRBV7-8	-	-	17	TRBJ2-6	TGTGCCAGCAGCTCGGGGACTTTTGTTACTGGGGCCAACGTCCTGACTTTC	CASSSGTFVTGANVLTF
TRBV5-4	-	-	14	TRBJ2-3	TGTGCCAGCAGCTCCCCCAGCGGAGGAGATACGCAGTATTTT	CASSSPSGGDTQYF
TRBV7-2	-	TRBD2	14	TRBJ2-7	TGTGCCAGCAGATCGGGAGGGTCCTCCTACGAGCAGTACTTC	CASRSGGSSYEQYF
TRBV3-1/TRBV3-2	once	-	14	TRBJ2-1	TGTGCCAGCAGCCGAGTTGGGGGGGGCCTTGAGCAGTTCTTC	CASSRVGGGLEQFF
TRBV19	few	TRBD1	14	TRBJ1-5	TGTGCCAGTAGTATAGGCGACAGGGAACAGCCCCAGCATTTT	CASSIGDREQPQHF
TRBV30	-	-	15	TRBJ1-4	TGTGCTTTAGGTCGGGGGGTTGCAACTAATGAAAAACTGTTTTTT	CALGRGVATNEKLFF
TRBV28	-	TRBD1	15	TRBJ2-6	TGTGCCACCCAGTTTAGGGGGCCTGGGGCCAACGTCCTGACTTTC	CATQFRGPGANVLTF
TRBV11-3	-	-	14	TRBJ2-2	TGTGCCAGCAGCTTAGGGGGGCGGACCGGGGAGCTGTTTTTT	CASSLGGRTGELFF
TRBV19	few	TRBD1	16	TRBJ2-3	TGTGCCAGTAGTCCCACCCCAGGGGGAGGCACAGATACGCAGTATTTT	CASSPTPGGGTDTQYF
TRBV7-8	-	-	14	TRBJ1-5	TGTGCCAGCAGCCTCCCAGGGCTAAATCAGCCCCAGCATTTT	CASSLPGLNQPQHF
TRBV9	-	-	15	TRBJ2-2	TGTGCCAGCAGCGTAGATCCAGGGGTAGCCGGGGAGCTGTTTTTT	CASSVDPGVAGELFF
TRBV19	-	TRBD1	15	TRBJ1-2	TGTGCCAGTAGTATCGGGCACAGGGGCGGCTATGGCTACACCTTC	CASSIGHRGGYGYTF
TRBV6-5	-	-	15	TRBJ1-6	TGTGCCAGCAGTTACTTTAGCTCCTATAATTCACCCCTCCACTTT	CASSYFSSYNSPLHF
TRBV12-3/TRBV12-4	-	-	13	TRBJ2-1	TGTGCCAGCAGCTTCCTCTCCTACAATGAGCAGTTCTTC	CASSFLSYNEQFF
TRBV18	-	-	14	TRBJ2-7	TGTGCCAGCTCACCGGGCAGGGTCCCCTACGAGCAGTACTTC	CASSPGRVPYEQYF
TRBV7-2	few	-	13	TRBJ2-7	TGTGCCAGCAGCTTAGGCGTCGGGAACGAGCAGTACTTC	CASSLGVGNEQYF
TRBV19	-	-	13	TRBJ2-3	TGTGCCAGTAGTATAGCGGGCACAGATACGCAGTATTTT	CASSIAGTDTQYF
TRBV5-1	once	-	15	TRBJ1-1	TGCGCCAGCAGCTTGAGTTTGGGGGGGAACACTGAAGCTTTCTTT	CASSLSLGGNTEAFF
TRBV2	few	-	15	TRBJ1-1	TGTGCCAGCAGTGCCCCCCCGACCGAGGACACTGAAGCTTTCTTT	CASSAPPTEDTEAFF
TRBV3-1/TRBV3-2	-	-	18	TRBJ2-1	TGTGCCAGCAGCCAAGAGCCCGGGAACCCTAGCTCCTACAATGAGCAGTTCTTC	CASSQEPGNPSSYNEQFF
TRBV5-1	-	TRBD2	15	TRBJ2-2	TGCGCCAGCAGCTTGGTACTAGCGAGTACCGGGGAGCTGTTTTTT	CASSLVLASTGELFF
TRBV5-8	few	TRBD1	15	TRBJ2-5	TGTGCCAGCAGAAGTCCGGGACAGGGGTTTAAGACCCAGTACTTC	CASRSPGQGFKTQYF
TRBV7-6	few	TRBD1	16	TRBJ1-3	TGTGCCAGCAGCTTGCAACACAGGGGATCTGGAAACACCATATATTTT	CASSLQHRGSGNTIYF
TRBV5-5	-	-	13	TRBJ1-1	TGTGCCAGCAGCTTCGGATCTTTTCCGGGAGCTTTCTTT	CASSFGSFPGAFF
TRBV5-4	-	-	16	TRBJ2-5	TGTGCCAGCAGCGCCGATCTCGGGTCATCGGGAGAGACCCAGTACTTC	CASSADLGSSGETQYF
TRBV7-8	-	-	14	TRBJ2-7	TGTGCCAGCAGCCGAGACCAGGCCTCCTACGAGCAGTACTTC	CASSRDQASYEQYF
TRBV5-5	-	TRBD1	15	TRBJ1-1	TGTGCCAGCAGTTGGGGACAGGCCATGAACACTGAAGCTTTCTTT	CASSWGQAMNTEAFF
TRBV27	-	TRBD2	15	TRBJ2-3	TGTGCCAGCAGTTTTTTGACTAGCGGCACAGATACGCAGTATTTT	CASSFLTSGTDTQYF
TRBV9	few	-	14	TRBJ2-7	TGTGCCAGCAGCCCTCGGGTCGTTGGGTACGAGCAGTACTTC	CASSPRVVGYEQYF
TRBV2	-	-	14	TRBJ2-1	TGTGCCAGCAGGCCGAGGGAGGAGAACAATGAGCAGTTCTTC	CASRPREENNEQFF
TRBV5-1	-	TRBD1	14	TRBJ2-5	TGCGCCAGCAGCTTGGGGGGACAGCAAGAGACCCAGTACTTC	CASSLGGQQETQYF
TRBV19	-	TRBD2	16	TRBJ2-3	TGTGCCAGTAGTGATAGCGGGGGGGTTCCCACAGATACGCAGTATTTT	CASSDSGGVPTDTQYF
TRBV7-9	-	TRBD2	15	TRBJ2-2	TGTGCCAGCAGCTTGCGGGAGGGGGTCACCGGGGAGCTGTTTTTT	CASSLREGVTGELFF
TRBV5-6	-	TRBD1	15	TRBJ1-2	TGTGCCAGCAGCTCGGGACAGCTTTCTAACTATGGCTACACCTTC	CASSSGQLSNYGYTF
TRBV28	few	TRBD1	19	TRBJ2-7	TGTGCCAGCAGTCCCACACCGGGACAGGCTCGTAAGGCGTCCTACGAGCAGTACTTC	CASSPTPGQARKASYEQYF
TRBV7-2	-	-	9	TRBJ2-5	TGTGCCAGCGGGCAGACCCAGTACTTC	CASGQTQYF
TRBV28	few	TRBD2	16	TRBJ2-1	TGTGCCAGCAGACCCACCGGGACTAGCGGGAGAAATGAGCAGTTCTTC	CASRPTGTSGRNEQFF
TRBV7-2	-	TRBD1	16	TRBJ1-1	TGTGCCAGCAGATTCCTAAGGGCGGACAGGGAAGCTGAAGCTTTCTTT	CASRFLRADREAEAFF
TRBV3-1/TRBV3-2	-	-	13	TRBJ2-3	TGTGCCAGCAGCCAAAGCCGAGGAAATCGGGAGTATTTT	CASSQSRGNREYF